This TCR beta chain was sequenced for a study of blood T cell repertoires in COVID-19 (dated by TCRdb to 2018 to 2021). For context, the study as a whole: The collaborator samples originated in the United States, Italy and Spain and spanned the acute and convalescent phases of COVID-19. The samples were drawn from the first 160 participants of the ongoing ImmuneRACE study and from some 1,300 subjects provided by 6 global collaborators. The repertoires were released in a freely available public database meant as a resource for research on the immune response to SARS-CoV-2. The dataset comprised deeply sampled blood TCRbeta repertoires from subjects exposed to, actively infected with, or recovered from COVID-19. The prospective study material was composed of cDNA or gDNA derived from T cells, B-cell-depleted T cells, or PBMCs. A de-identified subject ID, COVID-19 status, age in years and sex were almost always included in the sample metadata. Where available, HLA class I and class II types were taken from metadata supplied by the sample provider and were not determined by assay-based typing. Points the paper makes about the study in general: The quantity of clinical and demographic metadata differed by source and by participant and was supplied without curation.

With respect to this clone: The clone's antigen remains unknown. Base qualities are missing; no much larger clone stands one base away.

Each collaborating institution followed its own protocols to collect whole blood in K2EDTA tubes. Collaborator samples were shipped for TCRbeta analysis as frozen whole blood, isolated PBMCs, or DNA extracted from either sample type. TCRbeta CDR3 regions were amplified from genomic DNA using the immunoSEQ Assay, a bias-controlled multiplex PCR. The authors processed their data as follows. Within the assay, amplification of reference gene primers was used to estimate how many nucleated cells each sample contained. To quantify the absolute abundance of each unique TCRbeta CDR3 rearrangement, sequence reads were collapsed and filtered. For each sample, productive Simpson clonality was calculated by taking the square root of Simpson's diversity index across productive rearrangements. In its TCRdb copy, this immuneACCESS table keeps in-frame sequences only and misses some clones. Where compared with another copy, unresolved V genes explain less than half of these, and the others have no known cause. The V and J calls and clone size were taken over from that table, and D and trimming were inferred from the DNA. Present in this sample are about 310,000 clones, 75% to 90% of which were seen just once. More than 2% of the sample is held by the ten biggest clonotypes.

CDR3 length: 17 amino acids, cysteine to phenylalanine. This entry keeps only the CDR3 DNA: 51 bases, framed from base 1. The germline V gene gives CDR1 as MNHEY and CDR2 as SVGEGT. Here V drops 2 bases and J drops 2 bases, and the junction holds 7 bases not matched to any gene. The sequence derives from a man between 18 and 29 years old with active or convalescent COVID-19. Specimen: peripheral blood. Rearrangement joined TRBV6-2 or TRBV6-3 to TRBJ2-3, and 10 junction bases match TRBD2. The CDR3 protein: CASSYPRTSGYTDTQYF. The DNA sequence is given as TGTGCCAGCAGTTACCCGAGGACTAGCGGCTACACAGATACGCAGTATTTT.